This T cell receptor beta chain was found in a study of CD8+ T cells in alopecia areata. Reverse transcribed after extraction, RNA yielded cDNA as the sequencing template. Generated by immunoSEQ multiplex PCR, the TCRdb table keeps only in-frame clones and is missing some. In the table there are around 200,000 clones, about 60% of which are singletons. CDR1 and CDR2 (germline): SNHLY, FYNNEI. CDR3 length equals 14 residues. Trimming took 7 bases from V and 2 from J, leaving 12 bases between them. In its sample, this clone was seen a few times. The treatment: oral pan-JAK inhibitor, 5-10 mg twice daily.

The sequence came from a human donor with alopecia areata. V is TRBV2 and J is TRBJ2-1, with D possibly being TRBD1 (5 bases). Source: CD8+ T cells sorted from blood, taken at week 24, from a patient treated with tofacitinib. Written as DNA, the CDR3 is TGTGCCAGCAATTCGGCAGGGCCCTACAATGAGCAGTTCTTC. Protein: CASNSAGPYNEQFF.